This TCR beta chain was sequenced during a study of identical twins. TCRdb re-called the 5' RACE reads with MiXCR, one entry per CDR3 protein. Of 450,000 to 600,000 distinct CDR3 sequences listed, about a fifth are singletons. This clonotype occurred many times. Another study also made use of these data, one on yellow fever vaccine responses in identical twins.

Sequenced: CD4+ T cells sorted from blood. The receptor was isolated from a woman aged 18-29 years in good health.

The CDR3 sequence is CASSPNRGSYEQYF. The CDR3, as DNA: TGTGCCAGCAGTCCGAACAGGGGTTCCTACGAGCAGTACTTC. The gene calls are TRBV7-9 and TRBJ2-7; TRBD1 matches at 7 bases. Germline V gene sequence: CDR1 SEHNR, CDR2 FQNEAQ (reference sequence). CDR3 length: 14 amino acids. V lost 6 bases and J lost 1; bases outside the gene matches: 6. The full variable domain, completed using reference TRBV7-9 and TRBJ2-7, is DTGVSQNPRHKITKRGQNVTFRCDPISEHNRLYWYRQTLGQGPEFLTYFQNEAQLEKSRLLSDRFSAERPKGSFSTLEIQRTEQGDSAMYLCASSPNRGSYEQYFGPGTRLTVT.